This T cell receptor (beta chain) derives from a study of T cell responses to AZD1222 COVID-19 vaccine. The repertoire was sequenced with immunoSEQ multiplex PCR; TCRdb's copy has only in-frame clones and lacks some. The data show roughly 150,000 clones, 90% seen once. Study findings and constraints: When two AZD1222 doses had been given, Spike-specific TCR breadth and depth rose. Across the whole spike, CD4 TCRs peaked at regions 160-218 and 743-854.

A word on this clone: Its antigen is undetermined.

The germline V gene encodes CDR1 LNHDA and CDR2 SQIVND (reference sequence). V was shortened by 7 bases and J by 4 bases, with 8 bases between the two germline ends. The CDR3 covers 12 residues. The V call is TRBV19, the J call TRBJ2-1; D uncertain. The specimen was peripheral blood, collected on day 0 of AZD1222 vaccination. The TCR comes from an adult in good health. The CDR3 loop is CASTGPYNEQFF. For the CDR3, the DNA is TGTGCCAGTACCGGACCTTACAATGAGCAGTTCTTC.